These 21 T cell receptor beta chains came from one sample sequenced in a study of T cells in Graves' hyperthyroidism and ophthalmopathy. The TCR beta CDR3 regions underwent amplification using RNA transcripts as the source. TCR CDR3 regions were first amplified by RT-PCR with HTBI primers. MiXCR, run by TCRdb on the multiplex PCR reads, gives a single entry per CDR3 protein. The repertoire holds 600,000 or so distinct CDR3 sequences, with 14% as singletons. The sequencing sample was made of blood. These receptors all stem from a woman aged 50 to 60 with Graves' ophthalmopathy.

This chain joins TRBV2 and TRBJ2-1; tentatively, D is TRBD1 (5 bases). The CDR3 has 13 amino acids. Germline values: CDR1 SNHLY, CDR2 FYNNEI. The V and J ends lost 7 bases and 8 bases respectively, with 15 bases between them. The DNA of the CDR3 is TGTGCCAGCAAACCAGGGCGGCTCGATGAGCAGTTCTTC. Translated: CASKPGRLDEQFF.

The table lists this clonotype with a few counts. Written as DNA, the CDR3 is TGCAGTGTTAATCCGGCGGCTAATGAAAAACTGTTTTTT. Protein product: CSVNPAANEKLFF. This rearrangement joins TRBV20-1 to TRBJ1-4; unclear D gene. Germline CDR1 and CDR2: DFQATT and SNEGSKA (reference sequence). The CDR3 sequence is 13 residues long. Trimming took off 7 bases at V and 3 bases at J, with 12 bases between the two ends.

CDR3 nucleotides: TGTGCTAGTGGCCTTGGGCTGTCCTACAATGAGCAGTTCTTC. Residues: CASGLGLSYNEQFF. The chain carries TRBV12-5 and TRBJ2-1; D unresolved. With 6 bases removed from V and 1 base from J, the gap between germline ends came to 10 bases. Germline lookup yields CDR1 LGHNT and CDR2 FRNRAP. This CDR3 has 14 amino acids.

This CDR3 is CASSFGRGDSSYNSPLHF. Here the CDR3 DNA reads TGTGCCAGCAGCTTCGGTAGGGGGGATAGCTCCTATAATTCACCCCTCCACTTT. This chain links TRBV7-9 with TRBJ1-6, with D perhaps TRBD1 (6 bases). V lost 3 bases, J lost 0 bases, and 15 bases lay in between. CDR3 length: 18 amino acids. The germline CDR1 and CDR2 sequences are SEHNR and FQNEAQ (reference sequence).

This clonotype occurred many times. The V call is TRBV7-2, the J call TRBJ2-2; 7 bases are a match to TRBD1. CDR1 and CDR2 from the germline V gene are SGHTA and FQGNSA. The CDR3 totals 17 residues. Trimming cost V 0 bases and J 6 bases; bases outside gene matches: 10. The CDR3 sequence is CASSLARQGNVAGELFF. CDR3 nucleotide sequence: TGTGCCAGCAGCTTAGCCCGACAGGGTAACGTCGCCGGGGAGCTGTTTTTT.

This chain uses TRBV4-3 with TRBJ2-2, with D perhaps TRBD1 (5 bases). CDR1 and CDR2 (germline): LGHNA, YSLEER. The CDR3 loop spans 16 amino acids. Deletions cut 1 base from V and 4 bases from J, with 13 bases between. The CDR3 spells CASSQAVQGGTGELFF. The CDR3, as DNA: TGCGCCAGCAGCCAAGCGGTTCAGGGCGGCACCGGGGAGCTGTTTTTT.

Regarding this clonotype: This may stem from a read error, because a much larger clone lies one nucleotide away. Here the CDR3 omits its conserved ending phenylalanine or tryptophan, so a read error is the likely source. The chain has TRBV20-1 and TRBJ2-1, with TRBD2 matching 8 bases. Germline V gene data show CDR1 as DFQATT and CDR2 as SNEGSKA (reference sequence). The V segment lost 1 base and the J segment 4 bases; nucleotides outside the gene matches: 9. This CDR3 spans 16 amino acids. CDR3 nucleotides: TGCAGTGCTAGAGCGGGAGGGCCCTCAAATTACAATGAGCAGTTCCTC. Encoded protein: CSARAGGPSNYNEQFL.

Only a few counts were recorded for this clonotype. The chain carries TRBV14 and TRBJ2-2; D uncertain. Trimming removed 3 bases from V and 3 bases from J, with 8 bases in between. CDR1 is SGHDN and CDR2 is FVKESK in the germline V gene. The CDR3 is 14 amino acids. CDR3 coding DNA: TGTGCCAGCAGCCAGGGTAGTTACACCGGGGAGCTGTTTTTT. Translation gives CASSQGSYTGELFF.

Here the CDR3 reads CASSPIDSLLTYGYTF. CDR3 in DNA: TGTGCCAGCAGTCCGATCGACAGTCTCCTCACCTATGGCTACACCTTC. This rearrangement joins TRBV28 to TRBJ1-2; tentative D call: TRBD1 (5 bases). The length of the CDR3 is 16 residues. From germline, CDR1 is MDHEN and CDR2 SYDVKM. Deletions cut 5 bases from V and 4 bases from J, with 20 bases between.

CDR3 sequence: CASSLGTDITDTQYF. Here the CDR3 DNA reads TGCGCCAGCAGCTTGGGGACAGATATAACAGATACGCAGTATTTT. This chain joins TRBV5-1 and TRBJ2-3; weak D call: TRBD1 (6 bases). This CDR3 is built from 15 residues. Germline CDR1 is SGHRS and CDR2 is YFSETQ. The germline V and J ends were trimmed by 0 bases and 3 bases, with 11 bases remaining between them.

The chain has TRBV18 and TRBJ1-1, with TRBD1 identical over 9 bases. The CDR3 is made up of 18 amino acids. V was pared by 5 bases and J by 0 bases, with 13 bases of the junction left unmatched. Germline-derived CDR1 and CDR2 are KGHSH and LQKENI. CDR3 amino acids: CASSLRVQGARLNTEAFF. CDR3 in DNA: TGTGCCAGCTCATTAAGGGTACAGGGGGCGCGCCTGAACACTGAAGCTTTCTTT.

This clonotype came up many times. This rearrangement joins TRBV11-2 to TRBJ2-1; 12 nucleotides align to TRBD2. With 2 bases clipped from V and 0 bases from J, the junction kept 8 bases outside the gene matches. The CDR3 sequence is 19 residues long. The V gene's germline CDR1 is SGHAT and CDR2 FQNNGV. The CDR3 spells CASSLNLAGGLGSYNEQFF. Written as DNA, the CDR3 is TGTGCCAGCAGCTTAAATCTAGCGGGAGGGCTTGGCTCCTACAATGAGCAGTTCTTC.

This clonotype came up many times. The chain is built from TRBV7-2 and TRBJ2-3; TRBD2 matches 7 bases. The CDR3 contains 16 residues. The ends lost 2 bases at V and 4 bases at J; junction bases unmatched: 9. Germline assignment: CDR1 SGHTA and CDR2 FQGNSA. In nucleotides, the CDR3 is TGTGCCAGCAGCTTATTTGTGGGAGGGCGGGCAGATACGCAGTATTTT. It translates to CASSLFVGGRADTQYF.

The chain carries TRBV27 and TRBJ2-5, with TRBD2 matching over 14 bases. J gave up 4 bases and V 5 bases, and 9 bases lay outside the gene matches. This CDR3 is built from 17 residues. Germline-derived CDR1 and CDR2 are MNHEY and SMNVEV (reference sequence). The CDR3 here is CASSARLAGGLVETQYF. The CDR3 DNA is TGTGCCAGCAGTGCCAGACTAGCGGGAGGGCTGGTAGAGACCCAGTACTTC.

At least ten counts were recorded for this clonotype. This rearrangement joins TRBV11-2 to TRBJ2-1, with 8 bases that match TRBD2. CDR1 is SGHAT and CDR2 is FQNNGV in the germline V gene. J was trimmed by 7 bases and V by 4 bases; bases with no gene match: 9. The CDR3 is made up of 15 amino acids. The CDR3 nucleotides are TGTGCCAGCAGCTCAACGGGAGGGTCATCGAATGAGCAGTTCTTC. It yields the protein CASSSTGGSSNEQFF.

This clonotype has ten or more counts. The chain links TRBV27 to TRBJ1-1; D may be TRBD1 (6 bases). The CDR3 sequence is 16 residues long. The V gene lost 1 base and the J gene lost 4 bases, with 16 bases spanning the gap. Germline V lookup: CDR1 MNHEY, CDR2 SMNVEV (reference sequence). This CDR3 reads CASSLFSGAWATEAFF. CDR3 bases: TGTGCCAGCAGTTTATTTTCGGGGGCGTGGGCCACTGAAGCTTTCTTT.

This clonotype came up many times. The chain uses TRBV4-3 and TRBJ2-3; a possible D gene is TRBD2 (5 bases). Germline loops: CDR1 LGHNA, CDR2 YSLEER. V dropped 0 bases and J dropped 0 bases, with 13 bases sitting between them. The CDR3 spans 17 residues. The CDR3 loop reads CASSQDLGSASTDTQYF. The CDR3, as DNA: TGCGCCAGCAGCCAAGATCTGGGGAGCGCGAGCACAGATACGCAGTATTTT.

This sequence joins TRBV9 and TRBJ2-1, with 11 bases aligning to TRBD2. V was pared by 3 bases and J by 3 bases, with 8 bases of the junction left unmatched. The CDR3 consists of 17 residues. CDR1 is SGDLS, CDR2 YYNGEE, per germline. In DNA form, the CDR3 reads TGTGCCAGCAGCGCACACGGGGGGACTAGCGGCTACAATGAGCAGTTCTTC. Translating it yields CASSAHGGTSGYNEQFF.

This clonotype was recorded a few times. This rearrangement joins TRBV2 to TRBJ2-7, with no clear D. Deletions cut 7 bases from V and 5 bases from J, with 9 bases between. Looked up from germline, CDR1 is SNHLY and CDR2 is FYNNEI. The length of the CDR3 is 11 residues. This CDR3 reads CASKRLHEQYF. CDR3 coding DNA: TGTGCCAGCAAACGACTCCACGAGCAGTACTTC.

The chain joins TRBV27 to TRBJ2-4, with TRBD2 identical over 10 bases. This CDR3 contains 18 residues. Trimming at V came to 5 bases and at J to 0 bases, leaving 10 bases not matched to a gene. Germline CDR1 reads MNHEY; CDR2 reads SMNVEV (reference sequence). The CDR3 nucleotides are TGTGCCAGCAGTCCGCGGACTAGCGGAACCTTAGCCAAAAACATTCAGTACTTC. Translated: CASSPRTSGTLAKNIQYF.

The V call is TRBV12-3 or TRBV12-4, the J call TRBJ1-2, with 12 positions matching TRBD1. The V segment lost 10 bases and the J segment 7 bases; nucleotides outside the gene matches: 10. CDR3 length: 14 residues. The CDR3 bases are TGTGCCATCCCCTCCGGGACAGGGGGCAGTGGCTACACCTTC. This encodes CAIPSGTGGSGYTF.